This T cell receptor beta chain was recorded in a study of cytomegalovirus exposure and HLA in healthy donors. Study in general: Genetic ancestry analysis placed about 76% of the 400 or so donors that were genotyped in the Caucasian-associated cluster. Study findings and constraints: Cytomegalovirus-associated status was assigned to some 180 TCR beta chains.

The PCR was carried out with 60 Vbeta primers and 13 Jbeta primers. The data were produced by immunoSEQ multiplex PCR, yet TCRdb's version contains in-frame clones alone and is incomplete. The data show around 150,000 clones, 80% seen once. Concerning this clone itself: Antigen: not known.

From germline, CDR1 is SGHVS and CDR2 FNYEAQ. Trimming took 6 bases from V and 1 from J; bases not matched to a gene: 4. The CDR3 has 14 amino acids. The chain joins TRBV7-6 to TRBJ2-5; TRBD1 agrees at 8 bases. Sequencing was done on a sample of PBMCs. The receptor's source is a man younger than 40 in good health and CMV-seronegative. The DNA of the CDR3 is TGTGCCAGCAGTTCCGGGACAGGCCAAGAGACCCAGTACTTC. Amino acid sequence: CASSSGTGQETQYF.